Listed here are 17 T cell receptor beta chains from one sample, sequenced in a study of blood T cell repertoires in COVID-19. Profiled with immunoSEQ multiplex PCR; TCRdb holds only in-frame clones, not every one. The repertoire has 90,000 to 120,000 clones, about nine tenths of them found once; the top ten carry approximately 1.3%. The sample was peripheral blood. The receptors were gathered from a woman aged 25 to 39 with acute or convalescent COVID-19.

This chain joins TRBV28 and TRBJ1-3; D remains ambiguous. Germline V gene data show CDR1 as MDHEN and CDR2 as SYDVKM. CDR3 length: 17 amino acids. V lost 6 bases, J lost 0 bases, and 18 bases lay in between. CDR3 in amino acids: CASSLATALNSGNTIYF. CDR3 nucleotides: TGTGCCAGCAGCCTCGCCACGGCACTAAACTCTGGAAACACCATATATTTT.

Only one count was recorded for this clone. The rearrangement uses TRBV19 and TRBJ1-5, with 9 bases fitting TRBD1. Looked up from germline, CDR1 is LNHDA and CDR2 is SQIVND (reference sequence). The J segment lost 6 bases and the V segment lost 2 bases, leaving 2 bases of the junction unmatched. The CDR3 is 14 residues long. The CDR3 DNA sequence: TGTGCCAGTAGTATAACAGGGGGCTTTCAGCCCCAGCATTTT. Its protein is CASSITGGFQPQHF.

This clone was seen once. The chain recombines TRBV7-9 with TRBJ1-2, with D hard to call. Trimming took off 5 bases at V and 5 bases at J, with 6 bases between the two ends. The CDR3 runs 11 residues. CDR1 SEHNR and CDR2 FQNEAQ come from the germline V gene (reference sequence). CDR3 sequence: CASSKSYGYTF. The DNA of the CDR3 is TGTGCCAGCAGCAAATCATATGGCTACACCTTC.

This clone appeared a few times. V gene TRBV2 combines with J gene TRBJ1-5, with 9 bases fitting TRBD1. V lost 6 bases to trimming and J lost 4 bases; unmatched junction nucleotides: 7. Germline V gene lookup returns CDR1 SNHLY and CDR2 FYNNEI. This CDR3 has 15 amino acids. The CDR3 loop reads CASRETGGGNQPQHF. CDR3 bases: TGTGCCAGCAGGGAGACAGGGGGGGGGAATCAGCCCCAGCATTTT. Full variable domain (outside the CDR3, taken from reference TRBV2 and TRBJ1-5): EPEVTQTPSHQVTQMGQEVILRCVPISNHLYFYWYRQILGQKVEFLVSFYNNEISEKSEIFDDQFSVERPDGSNFTLKIRSTKLEDSAMYFCASRETGGGNQPQHFGDGTRLSIL.

The V gene is TRBV12-5, the J gene TRBJ1-6, with a possible D match to TRBD1 (5 bases). The germline V gene has CDR1 LGHNT and CDR2 FRNRAP. The CDR3 contains 18 residues. The ends were cut back, 3 bases at V and 4 bases at J, with 19 bases in the middle. CDR3: CASGFLLTREAYNSPLHF. In DNA form, the CDR3 reads TGTGCTAGTGGTTTTTTGCTCACCAGGGAGGCGTATAATTCACCCCTCCACTTT.

The genes are TRBV6-5 and TRBJ1-2; 10 bases agree with TRBD1. V shed 2 bases, J shed 4 bases, and the junction held 7 bases outside the gene matches. Germline CDR1 and CDR2: MNHEY and SVGAGI. CDR3 size: 16 residues. The CDR3 DNA reads TGTGCCAGCAGTTACCCCCGGACAGGGGGACTCTATGGCTACACCTTC. Translated, it gives CASSYPRTGGLYGYTF.

The chain links TRBV6-2 or TRBV6-3 to TRBJ1-1; TRBD1 might be the D (5 bases). CDR1 is MNHEY, CDR2 SVGEGT, per germline. The germline V and J ends were trimmed by 0 bases and 3 bases, with 20 bases remaining between them. The CDR3 is made up of 18 amino acids. The CDR3 region has the DNA TGTGCCAGCAGTTACTCGTTGGGGGGATCAACGGTCGACACTGAAGCTTTCTTT. It specifies CASSYSLGGSTVDTEAFF.

The chain carries TRBV6-6 and TRBJ2-1; perhaps TRBD2 as D (5 bases). CDR1 MNHNY and CDR2 SVGAGI come from the germline V gene (reference sequence). This CDR3 is 14 amino acids long. V was cut by 5 bases and J by 3 bases, with 11 bases left in between. The CDR3 sequence: CASSQVRDYNEQFF. The CDR3 nucleotides read TGTGCCAGCAGTCAAGTACGGGACTACAATGAGCAGTTCTTC.

The chain couples TRBV3-1 (or the pseudogene TRBV3-2) to TRBJ1-3; 10 bases match TRBD1. The CDR3 spans 16 residues. J was trimmed by 5 bases and V by 0 bases; bases with no gene match: 4. Per germline, CDR1 LGHDT and CDR2 YNNKEL (reference sequence). CDR3 in DNA: TGTGCCAGCAGCCAAGATTTGGGACAGGGGAGAAACACCATATATTTT. Translating it yields CASSQDLGQGRNTIYF.

The gene calls are TRBV7-2 and TRBJ1-1, with D perhaps matching TRBD1 (5 bases). V was cut by 2 bases and J by 1 base, with 11 bases left in between. CDR3 length: 15 residues. Germline V gene lookup returns CDR1 SGHTA and CDR2 FQGNSA. The CDR3 bases are TGTGCCAGCAGCTTACATTCGGGGGAGAACACTGAAGCTTTCTTT. Amino acid sequence: CASSLHSGENTEAFF. Supplemented by reference TRBV7-2 and TRBJ1-1, the full variable domain reads GAGVSQSPSNKVTEKGKDVELRCDPISGHTALYWYRQSLGQGLEFLIYFQGNSAPDKSGLPSDRFSAERTGGSVSTLTIQRTQQEDSAVYLCASSLHSGENTEAFFGQGTRLTVV.

This chain links TRBV28 with TRBJ1-6; 11 nucleotides match TRBD1. This CDR3 has 16 residues. The germline V gene has CDR1 MDHEN and CDR2 SYDVKM. V trimming: 5 bases; J trimming: 6 bases; junction bases outside the gene matches: 6. The CDR3 region is CASSTQDRGPNSPLHF. The CDR3 DNA reads TGTGCCAGCAGTACACAGGACAGGGGGCCTAATTCACCCCTCCACTTT. Full variable domain (outside the CDR3, taken from reference TRBV28 and TRBJ1-6): DVKVTQSSRYLVKRTGEKVFLECVQDMDHENMFWYRQDPGLGLRLIYFSYDVKMKEKGDIPEGYSVSREKKERFSLILESASTNQTSMYLCASSTQDRGPNSPLHFGNGTRLTVT.

This clone turned up a few times. The J gene is TRBJ1-3, the V gene TRBV5-6; possible D gene TRBD1, 6 bases. This CDR3 has 16 amino acids. V lost 5 bases, J lost 3 bases, and 18 bases lay in between. CDR1 and CDR2 (germline): SGHDT, YYEEEE. This chain's CDR3 is CASSSQGIVYGNTIYF. CDR3 DNA sequence: TGTGCCAGCAGTTCCCAGGGGATAGTGTATGGAAACACCATATATTTT.

The V gene is TRBV30, the J gene TRBJ1-3, with D uncertain. V lost 4 bases and J 1 base, leaving 5 bases between the germline ends. Germline V lookup: CDR1 GTSNPN, CDR2 SVGIG (reference sequence). This CDR3 comprises 12 residues. This CDR3 is CAWTESGNTIYF. CDR3 coding DNA: TGTGCCTGGACAGAATCTGGAAACACCATATATTTT.

The rearrangement links TRBV7-8 to TRBJ1-5; the D is unclear. V lost 6 bases and J lost 5, with 14 bases in between. Germline V gene lookup returns CDR1 SGHVS and CDR2 FQNEAQ. CDR3 length: 14 amino acids. The CDR3 region has the DNA TGTGCCAGCAGGTCGAGAGGGTCTGATCAGCCCCAGCATTTT. This sequence encodes CASRSRGSDQPQHF.

The chain carries TRBV5-4 and TRBJ1-1; no definite D call. The CDR3 totals 13 residues. The V end was cut by 4 bases, the J end by 3 bases, with 10 bases between. Germline assignment: CDR1 SGHNT and CDR2 YYREEE (reference sequence). The CDR3: CASSPLEDTEAFF. In DNA, the CDR3 is TGTGCCAGCAGCCCCCTTGAGGACACTGAAGCTTTCTTT.

The J gene is TRBJ1-1, the V gene TRBV19, with D hard to call. Germline V gene data show CDR1 as LNHDA and CDR2 as SQIVND (reference sequence). The CDR3 spans 17 residues. Trimming removed 6 bases at V and 0 bases at J, with 20 bases between. The CDR3 DNA is TGTGCCAGTAGCCCGACCCGACCGGGAATCATGAACACTGAAGCTTTCTTT. The encoded protein is CASSPTRPGIMNTEAFF.

The V and J genes are TRBV6-2 or TRBV6-3 and TRBJ2-7; TRBD2 agrees at 7 bases. The CDR3 runs to 16 residues. In germline, CDR1 is MNHEY, CDR2 SVGEGT. V shed 2 bases, J shed 5 bases, and the junction held 12 bases outside the gene matches. CDR3 nucleotides: TGTGCCAGCAGTTACCCGACCTCCGAGGGAGGGAACGAGCAGTACTTC. It is translated as CASSYPTSEGGNEQYF.